This passage covers 22 T cell receptor beta chains from one sample sequenced in a study of tumor and adjacent non-tumor tissue in lung cancer. RNA was extracted from bulk tissue without any cell sorting. TCRbeta libraries were built with three rounds of nested PCR, modified from ARM-PCR. MiXCR, applied by TCRdb to the multiplex PCR reads, yields one record per CDR3 protein. The sample includes about 110,000 distinct CDR3 sequences, more than 70% of them seen just once. Material: lung tumor tissue. The receptors stem from a woman in her sixties or seventies with non-small cell lung cancer.

To note about this clonotype: A much more abundant neighbour one base away suggests this may be a read error. This chain joins TRBV4-3 and TRBJ1-4; D not certain. The CDR3 consists of 13 residues. Germline V gene lookup returns CDR1 LGHNA and CDR2 YSLEER. The CDR3 is CASSHDPGEKMFF. In nucleotides, the CDR3 is TGCGCCAGCAGCCACGACCCGGGTGAAAAAATGTTTTTT.

This clonotype has ten or more counts. A read error may produce the germline difference seen at one junction end. The chain joins TRBV4-3 to TRBJ1-2; D is possibly TRBD1 (6 bases). CDR1 LGHNA and CDR2 YSLEER come from the germline V gene. This CDR3 is built from 14 residues. This CDR3 is CASSPTGGGYGYAF. Written as DNA, the CDR3 is TGCGCCAGCAGCCCTACGGGGGGCGGCTATGGCTACGCCTTC.

Of note for this clonotype: The junction departs from the called germline gene at one end, perhaps through a read error. The rearrangement links TRBV6-5 to TRBJ2-3; 8 bases agree with TRBD2. Germline lookup yields CDR1 MNHEY and CDR2 SVGAGI. The CDR3 loop spans 15 amino acids. This CDR3 is CGSNVAGSSTDTQYF. The DNA of the CDR3 is TGTGGCAGCAATGTAGCGGGATCTAGTACAGATACGCAGTATTTT.

This clonotype was seen many times. The CDR3 DNA sequence: TGCAGTGCTAGCGAACTAGCAGCGACCTACGAGCAGTACTTC. Its translation: CSASELAATYEQYF. The chain carries TRBV20-1 and TRBJ2-7, with a possible D match to TRBD2 (6 bases). The CDR3 covers 14 residues. V lost 3 bases, J lost 2 bases, and 14 bases lay in between. Germline lookup yields CDR1 DFQATT and CDR2 SNEGSKA (reference sequence).

Sample share makes this clonotype medium-sized. The chain links TRBV29-1 to TRBJ1-2; 7 bases fit TRBD1. The germline gives CDR1 SQVTM, CDR2 ANQGSEA. The junction had 9 bases not matched to a gene; V was cut back by 4 bases and J by 4 bases. The CDR3 consists of 14 residues. The CDR3 sequence is CSVAQGLGSYGYTF. The CDR3, as DNA: TGCAGCGTTGCACAGGGGCTGGGGAGCTATGGCTACACCTTC.

About this clonotype: A junction end diverges from the germline sequence, so it may reflect a read error. This rearrangement joins TRBV30 to TRBJ1-6; a weak D match, TRBD1 (5 bases). The germline V gene encodes CDR1 GTSNPN and CDR2 SVGIG (reference sequence). This CDR3 region has 13 residues. CDR3 residues: CAWSEGQRSLLHF. CDR3 DNA sequence: TGTGCCTGGAGTGAGGGGCAGCGATCACTCCTCCACTTT.

With regard to this clonotype: It may be a read error: a sequence one base away is much more abundant. The rearrangement links TRBV4-3 to TRBJ1-1; 9 nucleotides match TRBD1. Germline V CDR1 and CDR2: LGHNA, YSLEER. Germline trimming cut 3 bases from V and 5 bases from J; bases unmatched to any gene: 7. The CDR3 is 15 residues long. The DNA of the CDR3 is TGCGCCAGCAGCCACGGGACAGGGCCCGAGACTGAAGCTTTCTTT. Encoded protein: CASSHGTGPETEAFF.

Regarding this clonotype: The junction differs from germline at one of its ends, possibly a read error. The V call is TRBV11-3, the J call TRBJ2-1; 12 bases are shared with TRBD2. This CDR3 spans 17 amino acids. CDR1 and CDR2 from the germline V gene are SGHNT and YENEEA. The CDR3 nucleotides are TGTACCAGCAGCTTAGAGTTGACTAGCGGGAGTCTCAATAAGCAGTTCTTC. Encoded protein: CTSSLELTSGSLNKQFF.

This clonotype was seen at least ten times. The rearrangement uses TRBV6-6 and TRBJ2-3, with 7 bases that match TRBD2. CDR3 length: 12 amino acids. Germline loops: CDR1 MNHNY, CDR2 SVGAGI (reference sequence). CDR3 in amino acids: CFQRDHLNTQYF. Written as DNA, the CDR3 is TGTTTCCAGCGGGACCACCTGAATACGCAGTATTTT.

As concerns this clonotype: One base away lies a much larger clone, so this may be a sequencing read error. The chain is built from TRBV13 and TRBJ2-7; D possibly corresponds to TRBD2 (6 bases). CDR3 length: 12 residues. Per germline, CDR1 PRHDT and CDR2 FYEKMQ (reference sequence). The CDR3 nucleotides are TGTGTCAGCAGCTTTAACGCGGGGGAGCAGTACTTC. Encoded protein: CVSSFNAGEQYF.

On this clonotype: The final CDR3 position lacks the conserved phenylalanine or tryptophan, pointing to a likely read error. V and J are TRBV11-2 and TRBJ2-3; D call uncertain. The CDR3 extends over 11 amino acids. CDR1 is SGHAT and CDR2 is FQNNGV in the germline V gene. The CDR3 nucleotides are TGTGCCGGCAGCTCAACAGATACACAGTATCTT. Protein sequence: CAGSSTDTQYL.

The CDR3, as DNA: TGTGCCAGCAGGACCGACCAGGGGGCAGGGGAGCAGTTCTTC. This translates into CASRTDQGAGEQFF. This chain joins TRBV2 and TRBJ2-1; 8 positions agree with TRBD1. The CDR3 runs to 14 residues. Trimming cost V 6 bases and J 10 bases; bases outside gene matches: 11. CDR1 and CDR2 (germline): SNHLY, FYNNEI.

With respect to this clonotype: A junction end diverges from the germline sequence, so it may reflect a read error. V usage is TRBV29-1 and J usage is TRBJ1-1; D not certain. Germline V CDR1 and CDR2: SQVTM, ANQGSEA. This CDR3 contains 16 residues. The CDR3 is CSVSPTVSQMNTETFF. CDR3 DNA: TGCAGCGTGTCACCGACCGTATCCCAGATGAACACTGAAACTTTCTTT.

Comments on this clonotype: A read error may account for a junction end that differs from germline. The CDR3 coding sequence is TGTGCCAGCAGCTTAGGCAGTGATCTTGGCTACTCCTTC. Translated, it gives CASSLGSDLGYSF. This chain uses TRBV11-3 with TRBJ1-2; no definite D call. CDR1 is SGHNT, CDR2 YENEEA, per germline. The CDR3 totals 13 residues. The entire variable domain, with the rest obtained from reference TRBV11-3 and TRBJ1-2, is as follows: EAGVVQSPRYKIIEKKQPVAFWCNPISGHNTLYWYLQNLGQGPELLIRYENEEAVDDSQLPKDRFSAERLKGVDSTLKIQPAELGDSAVYLCASSLGSDLGYSFGSGTRLTVV.

The chain combines TRBV20-1 with TRBJ2-4, with 8 bases that match TRBD1. Germline CDR1 is DFQATT and CDR2 is SNEGSKA (reference sequence). The CDR3 extends over 14 amino acids. Trimming took 1 base from V and 1 from J; bases not matched to a gene: 0. The chain's CDR3 is CSARGQGAKNIQYF. The CDR3 DNA follows: TGCAGTGCTAGAGGACAGGGGGCCAAAAACATTCAGTACTTC.

Ten or more counts support this clonotype. The chain links TRBV5-6 to TRBJ2-7; 10 bases fit TRBD2. Germline V gene lookup returns CDR1 SGHDT and CDR2 YYEEEE. V trimming: 0 bases; J trimming: 3 bases; junction bases outside the gene matches: 9. CDR3 size: 17 residues. Written as DNA, the CDR3 is TGTGCCAGCAGCTTGGAGCTAGCGGGAGTAGGTGGCTACGAGCAGTACTTC. Its protein product is CASSLELAGVGGYEQYF. The variable domain in full, with the rest retrieved from reference TRBV5-6 and TRBJ2-7, is DAGVTQSPTHLIKTRGQQVTLRCSPKSGHDTVSWYQQALGQGPQFIFQYYEEEERQRGNFPDRFSGHQFPNYSSELNVNALLLGDSALYLCASSLELAGVGGYEQYFGPGTRLTVT.

Turning to this clonotype: Sequence at one end of the junction differs from germline and may be a read error. The V gene is TRBV12-3 or TRBV12-4, the J gene TRBJ2-7, with D perhaps TRBD1 or TRBD2 (6 bases each). The CDR3 loop spans 14 amino acids. The CDR3 spells CDSTYLGGNNEQYF. The CDR3 DNA reads TGTGACAGCACTTATCTGGGGGGCAATAACGAGCAGTACTTC.

Turning to this clonotype: A much more abundant neighbour one base away suggests this may be a read error. The rearrangement links TRBV20-1 to TRBJ1-2; 7 nucleotides line up with TRBD1. CDR1 is DFQATT and CDR2 is SNEGSKA in the germline V gene (reference sequence). V shed 5 bases, J shed 4 bases, and the junction held 4 bases outside the gene matches. This CDR3 is built from 12 residues. DNA of the CDR3: TGCAGTGCTGATACAGGGGCCTATGGCTACACCTTC. Protein product: CSADTGAYGYTF.

Regarding this clonotype: With a much larger clone just one base away, this may be a read error. V gene TRBV4-3 combines with J gene TRBJ1-2; a possible D gene is TRBD1 (5 bases). The CDR3 loop spans 15 amino acids. CDR1 is LGHNA and CDR2 is YSLEER in the germline V gene. The CDR3 here is CAGSQEPGTPGGYTF. In nucleotides, the CDR3 is TGCGCCGGCAGCCAGGAACCCGGGACCCCGGGGGGCTACACCTTC.

A remark on this clonotype: A clone one base away is much larger, so this may be a read error. In nucleotides, the CDR3 is TGCAGTGCTACCACAACTCACGGGGGGAACAATGAAGCTTTCTTT. Translated, it gives CSATTTHGGNNEAFF. The rearrangement joins TRBV20-1 to TRBJ1-1, with D perhaps TRBD1 (5 bases). Germline V gene lookup returns CDR1 DFQATT and CDR2 SNEGSKA (reference sequence). The CDR3 is made up of 15 amino acids.

As to this clonotype: The CDR3 ends on some other residue instead of the conserved phenylalanine or tryptophan, so this is likely a read error. Because the CDR3's place on the DNA is in doubt, the DNA is left out and the CDR3 is given as listed by TCRdb. The chain couples TRBV6-6 to TRBJ2-1; the DNA was not used to check the table's D call, TRBD1. Germline lookup yields CDR1 MNHNY and CDR2 SVGAGI (reference sequence). Counting both end residues, the CDR3 totals 12 amino acids. The CDR3 sequence: CAGSLRDDEQLC.

To note about this clonotype: This sequence may be a read error, since a much larger clone differs from it by one base. Because the CDR3 is missing its conserved closing phenylalanine or tryptophan, this is likely a read error. The DNA is left out, because the CDR3 cannot be placed on it with certainty; the CDR3 is given as TCRdb lists it. The chain employs TRBV6-2 or TRBV6-3 and TRBJ2-1. The V gene's germline CDR1 is MNHEY and CDR2 SVGEGT. The CDR3 contains 11 residues when both ends are counted. The CDR3 protein is CASSFDTSKFI.